Below, 17 T cell receptor beta chains from the same sample are listed, as sequenced in a study of cytomegalovirus exposure and HLA in healthy donors. This PCR relied on a set of 60 Vbeta primers and 13 Jbeta primers. The repertoire was sequenced with immunoSEQ multiplex PCR; TCRdb's copy has only in-frame clones and lacks some. The profile shows 100,000 or so clones, less than 85% of them singletons. Specimen: PBMCs. These receptors came from a man between 25 and 39 years old in good health and CMV-seropositive.

This clone has only a few counts. The chain combines TRBV6-1 with TRBJ1-1; TRBD1 matches 7 bases. The CDR3 loop spans 14 amino acids. CDR1 is MNHNS and CDR2 is SASEGT in the germline V gene. J was trimmed by 2 bases and V by 7 bases; bases with no gene match: 7. The chain's CDR3 is CASTPGTANTEAFF. The CDR3, as DNA: TGTGCCAGCACCCCCGGGACAGCAAACACTGAAGCTTTCTTT.

The chain has TRBV5-1 and TRBJ2-5, with D possibly TRBD2 on 7 matching bases. Germline assignment: CDR1 SGHRS and CDR2 YFSETQ. Trimming took 4 bases from V and 5 from J, leaving 15 bases between them. This CDR3 contains 14 residues. CDR3 sequence reads: CASSRTRGAETQYF. The CDR3 coding sequence is TGCGCCAGCAGCAGGACACGGGGGGCGGAGACCCAGTACTTC.

This clone was seen a handful of times. This rearrangement joins TRBV5-5 to TRBJ1-1, with 7 bases fitting TRBD1. This CDR3 is built from 13 residues. The germline V gene encodes CDR1 SGHKS and CDR2 YYEKEE (reference sequence). The trim removed 4 bases at V and 9 bases at J, leaving 9 bases unmatched. The CDR3 DNA reads TGTGCCAGCAGCCTGGGACTGACAGGGAAAGCTTTCTTT. Amino acids: CASSLGLTGKAFF.

This clone was seen only a few times. This CDR3 reads CASSRGTSGGEQFF. The CDR3 region has the DNA TGCGCCAGCAGCCGAGGGACTAGCGGGGGTGAGCAGTTCTTC. The rearrangement uses TRBV4-1 and TRBJ2-1; 14 bases are a match to TRBD2. Germline V lookup: CDR1 MGHRA, CDR2 YSYEKL. Trimming cost V 4 bases and J 9 bases; bases outside gene matches: 2. The CDR3 loop spans 14 amino acids.

This chain uses TRBV5-1 with TRBJ1-2; 7 bases align to TRBD1. There are 14 residues in the CDR3. Germline loops: CDR1 SGHRS, CDR2 YFSETQ. V was pared by 6 bases and J by 3 bases, with 8 bases of the junction left unmatched. The CDR3 reads CASTTPGTDYGYTF. DNA for the CDR3: TGCGCCAGCACCACTCCCGGGACAGACTATGGCTACACCTTC.

V usage is TRBV7-9 and J usage is TRBJ2-5; D not certain. Germline values: CDR1 SEHNR, CDR2 FQNEAQ (reference sequence). CDR3 size: 15 residues. With 3 bases removed from V and 1 base from J, the gap between germline ends came to 12 bases. CDR3 coding DNA: TGTGCCAGCAGCTTGGCCATGGCAGTCCAAGAGACCCAGTACTTC. Its translation is CASSLAMAVQETQYF. Drawing the rest from reference TRBV7-9 and TRBJ2-5, the complete variable domain is DTGVSQNPRHKITKRGQNVTFRCDPISEHNRLYWYRQTLGQGPEFLTYFQNEAQLEKSRLLSDRFSAERPKGSFSTLEIQRTEQGDSAMYLCASSLAMAVQETQYFGPGTRLLVL.

The CDR3 here is CAISESIRDEQFF. The CDR3 DNA sequence: TGTGCCATCAGTGAGTCGATACGGGATGAGCAGTTCTTC. V is TRBV10-3 and J is TRBJ2-1; no clear D. The CDR3 has 13 amino acids. Trimming cost V 0 bases and J 8 bases, with 8 bases left between them. CDR1 is ENHRY and CDR2 is SYGVKD in the germline V gene.

The chain recombines TRBV19 with TRBJ1-1; D uncertain. V was pared by 1 base and J by 3 bases, with 6 bases between. Germline V gene lookup returns CDR1 LNHDA and CDR2 SQIVND (reference sequence). This CDR3 is built from 13 residues. The CDR3 nucleotides are TGTGCCAGTAGTATAGGGAGTTACACTGAAGCTTTCTTT. Amino acid sequence: CASSIGSYTEAFF.

The chain carries TRBV6-1 and TRBJ1-5; 7 bases are shared with TRBD1. The CDR3 loop spans 15 amino acids. CDR1 and CDR2 from the germline V gene are MNHNS and SASEGT. V was clipped by 6 bases and J by 6 bases; unmatched bases: 11. DNA for the CDR3: TGTGCCAGCAGCCTTGAAGGGGGCCCTTTTCAGCCCCAGCATTTT. Amino acid sequence: CASSLEGGPFQPQHF.

The genes are TRBV15 and TRBJ2-7; unclear D gene. The ends were cut back, 0 bases at V and 2 bases at J, with 5 bases in the middle. This CDR3 contains 13 residues. Per the germline V gene, CDR1 is LNHNV and CDR2 is YYDKDF (reference sequence). The CDR3 DNA reads as TGTGCCACCAGCAGAGATTACACCTACGAGCAGTACTTC. Protein product: CATSRDYTYEQYF. Complete variable domain (other parts from reference TRBV15 and TRBJ2-7): DAMVIQNPRYQVTQFGKPVTLSCSQTLNHNVMYWYQQKSSQAPKLLFHYYDKDFNNEADTPDNFQSRRPNTSFCFLDIRSPGLGDTAMYLCATSRDYTYEQYFGPGTRLTVT.

The chain has TRBV29-1 and TRBJ2-1; 11 nucleotides match TRBD2. The germline gives CDR1 SQVTM, CDR2 ANQGSEA. With 6 bases clipped from V and 7 bases from J, the junction kept 8 bases outside the gene matches. The CDR3 is 14 residues long. CDR3 in DNA: TGCAGCGTACTGACTAGCGGGGTAAATAATGAGCAGTTCTTC. Amino acid sequence: CSVLTSGVNNEQFF.

This clone was recorded only once. V and J are TRBV14 and TRBJ2-7; 7 nucleotides line up with TRBD2. CDR1 and CDR2 from the germline V gene are SGHDN and FVKESK. This CDR3 is built from 18 residues. V was pared by 2 bases and J by 2 bases, with 15 bases of the junction left unmatched. The CDR3, as DNA: TGTGCCAGCAGCCAAAAAGGGGCCAGGGCGGGAGTCCCCTACGAGCAGTACTTC. Encoded protein: CASSQKGARAGVPYEQYF.

This clone was counted only a few times. The CDR3 DNA reads as TGTGCCAGCAGAGCTCCGGGGAATCAGCCCCAGCATTTT. Translation gives CASRAPGNQPQHF. The chain joins TRBV6-5 to TRBJ1-5; D gene unclear. There are 13 residues in the CDR3. The germline gives CDR1 MNHEY, CDR2 SVGAGI. Trimming cost V 6 bases and J 4 bases, with 10 bases left between them.

The chain employs TRBV11-2 and TRBJ1-1, with 8 bases fitting TRBD1. Unmatched junction bases numbered 7, after V lost 5 bases and J lost 2 bases. Germline CDR1 SGHAT, CDR2 FQNNGV. CDR3 length: 15 amino acids. Here the CDR3 DNA reads TGTGCCAGCAGCGCCGGGGACAGGTTAAACACTGAAGCTTTCTTT. Translating gives CASSAGDRLNTEAFF.

The V gene is TRBV6-1, the J gene TRBJ1-4, with 7 nucleotides matching TRBD1. Germline V gives CDR1 MNHNS, CDR2 SASEGT. This CDR3 contains 13 residues. The V and J ends lost 7 bases and 5 bases, in that order; junction bases with no gene match: 4. The CDR3 DNA reads TGTGCCAGCAAACCGGGACAGAATGAAAAACTGTTTTTT. Residues: CASKPGQNEKLFF.

J is TRBJ2-3 and V is TRBV30; possible D gene TRBD1, 6 bases. This CDR3 is built from 12 residues. V dropped 2 bases and J dropped 6 bases, with 9 bases sitting between them. Germline values: CDR1 GTSNPN, CDR2 SVGIG (reference sequence). Here the CDR3 reads CAWSLRGDTQYF. The CDR3 DNA is TGTGCCTGGAGTCTAAGGGGGGATACGCAGTATTTT.

The chain joins TRBV7-2 to TRBJ1-1, with 7 bases aligning to TRBD1. The length of the CDR3 is 14 residues. Per germline, CDR1 SGHTA and CDR2 FQGNSA. V shed 5 bases, J shed 1 base, and the junction held 4 bases outside the gene matches. CDR3 region: CASSPYRGNTEAFF. The CDR3 DNA is TGTGCCAGCAGCCCTTACAGGGGGAACACTGAAGCTTTCTTT.